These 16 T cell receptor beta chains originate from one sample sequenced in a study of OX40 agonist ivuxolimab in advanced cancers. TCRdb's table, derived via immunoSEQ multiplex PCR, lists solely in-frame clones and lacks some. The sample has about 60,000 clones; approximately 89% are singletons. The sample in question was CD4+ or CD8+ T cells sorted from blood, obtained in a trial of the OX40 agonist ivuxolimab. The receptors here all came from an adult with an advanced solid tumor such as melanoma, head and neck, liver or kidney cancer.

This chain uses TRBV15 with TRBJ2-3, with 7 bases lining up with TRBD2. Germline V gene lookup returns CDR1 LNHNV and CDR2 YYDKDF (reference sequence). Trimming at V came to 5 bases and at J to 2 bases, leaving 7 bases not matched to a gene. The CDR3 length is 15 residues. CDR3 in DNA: TGTGCCACCAGCGGCTTAGCGGGTCTCACAGATACGCAGTATTTT. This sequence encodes CATSGLAGLTDTQYF.

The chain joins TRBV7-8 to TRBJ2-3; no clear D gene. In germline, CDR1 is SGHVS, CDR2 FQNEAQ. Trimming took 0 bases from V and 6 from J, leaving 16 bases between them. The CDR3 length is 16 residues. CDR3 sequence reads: CASSLATSPHPDTQYF. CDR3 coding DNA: TGTGCCAGCAGCTTAGCGACGTCTCCGCATCCGGATACGCAGTATTTT.

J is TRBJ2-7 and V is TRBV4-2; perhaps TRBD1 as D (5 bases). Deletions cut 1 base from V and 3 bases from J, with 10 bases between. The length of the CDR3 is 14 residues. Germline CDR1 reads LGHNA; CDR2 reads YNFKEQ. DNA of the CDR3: TGTGCCAGCAGCCAAGTCGGACAAGACTACGAGCAGTACTTC. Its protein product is CASSQVGQDYEQYF.

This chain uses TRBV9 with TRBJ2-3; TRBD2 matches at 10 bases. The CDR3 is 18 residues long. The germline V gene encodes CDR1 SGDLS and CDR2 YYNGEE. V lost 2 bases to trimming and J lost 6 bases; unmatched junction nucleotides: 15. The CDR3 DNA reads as TGTGCCAGCAGCGTGGGGCCCCTAGCGGGAGTTCTCATGGATACGCAGTATTTT. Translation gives CASSVGPLAGVLMDTQYF.

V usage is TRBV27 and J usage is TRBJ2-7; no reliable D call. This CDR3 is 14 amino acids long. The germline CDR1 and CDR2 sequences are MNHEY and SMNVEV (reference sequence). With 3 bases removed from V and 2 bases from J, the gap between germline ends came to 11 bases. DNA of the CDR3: TGTGCCAGCAGTTTCCACCGAACCCCCTACGAGCAGTACTTC. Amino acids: CASSFHRTPYEQYF.

The CDR3 loop reads CASSRRGGNEQYF. CDR3 nucleotide sequence: TGTGCCAGCAGCCGCAGGGGCGGTAACGAGCAGTACTTC. This chain connects TRBV5-6 to TRBJ2-7; possibly TRBD1 for D (6 bases). CDR3 length: 13 amino acids. V lost 4 bases, J lost 5 bases, and 13 bases lay in between. Germline CDR1 and CDR2: SGHDT and YYEEEE.

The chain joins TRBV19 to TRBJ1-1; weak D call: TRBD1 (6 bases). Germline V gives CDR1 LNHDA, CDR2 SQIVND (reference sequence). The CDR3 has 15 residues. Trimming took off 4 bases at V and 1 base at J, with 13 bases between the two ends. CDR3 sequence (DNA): TGTGCCAGTAGTAGGCCAGGGGACTGGAACACTGAAGCTTTCTTT. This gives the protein CASSRPGDWNTEAFF.

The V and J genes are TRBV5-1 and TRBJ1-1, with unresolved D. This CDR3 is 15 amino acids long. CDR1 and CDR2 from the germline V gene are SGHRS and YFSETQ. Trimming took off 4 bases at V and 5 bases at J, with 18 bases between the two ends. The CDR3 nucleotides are TGCGCCAGCAGCCTAGGCGCGTTGGCTGGGACTGAAGCTTTCTTT. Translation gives CASSLGALAGTEAFF.

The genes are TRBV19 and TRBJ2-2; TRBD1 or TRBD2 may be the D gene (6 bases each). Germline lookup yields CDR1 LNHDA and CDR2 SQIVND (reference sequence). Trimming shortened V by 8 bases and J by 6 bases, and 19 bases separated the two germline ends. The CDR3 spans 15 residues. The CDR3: CASQAGQGRPGELFF. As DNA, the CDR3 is TGTGCCAGTCAGGCGGGGCAGGGGCGCCCCGGGGAGCTGTTTTTT.

In nucleotides, the CDR3 is TGCGCCAGCAGCTTGGCCCAGCCCGGCACAGATACGCAGTATTTT. Residues: CASSLAQPGTDTQYF. V gene TRBV5-1 combines with J gene TRBJ2-3; no clear D gene. This CDR3 has 15 amino acids. Germline CDR1 is SGHRS and CDR2 is YFSETQ. Trimming took 0 bases from V and 1 from J, leaving 9 bases between them.

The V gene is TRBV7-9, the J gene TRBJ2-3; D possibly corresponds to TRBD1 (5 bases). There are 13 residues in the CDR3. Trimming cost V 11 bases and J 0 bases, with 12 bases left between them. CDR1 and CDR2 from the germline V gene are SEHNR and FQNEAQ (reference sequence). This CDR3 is CAVQVSSTDTQYF. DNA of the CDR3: TGTGCCGTACAGGTTTCTAGCACAGATACGCAGTATTTT.

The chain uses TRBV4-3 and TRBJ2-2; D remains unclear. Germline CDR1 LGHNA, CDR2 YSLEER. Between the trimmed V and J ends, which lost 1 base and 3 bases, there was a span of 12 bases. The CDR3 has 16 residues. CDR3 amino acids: CASSQGQFLDTGELFF. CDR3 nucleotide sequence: TGCGCCAGCAGCCAAGGGCAGTTCTTAGACACCGGGGAGCTGTTTTTT.

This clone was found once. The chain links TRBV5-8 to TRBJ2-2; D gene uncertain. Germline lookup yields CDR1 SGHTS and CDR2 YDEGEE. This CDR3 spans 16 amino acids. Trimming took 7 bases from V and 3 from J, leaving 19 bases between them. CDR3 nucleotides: TGTGCCAGCTTCAAGGGATCCCGTTTGGACACCGGGGAGCTGTTTTTT. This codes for CASFKGSRLDTGELFF.

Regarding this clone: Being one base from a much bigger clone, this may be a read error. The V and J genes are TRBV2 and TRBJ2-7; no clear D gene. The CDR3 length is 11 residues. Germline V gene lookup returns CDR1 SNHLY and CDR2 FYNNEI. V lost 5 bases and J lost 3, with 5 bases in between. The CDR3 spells CASSTYYEQYF. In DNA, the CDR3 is TGTGCCAGCAGTACGTACTACGAGCAGTACTTC.

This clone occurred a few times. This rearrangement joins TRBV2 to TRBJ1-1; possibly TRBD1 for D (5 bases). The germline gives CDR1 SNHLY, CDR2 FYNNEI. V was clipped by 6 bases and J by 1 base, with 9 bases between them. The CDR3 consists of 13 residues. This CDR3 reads CASSPDTNTEAFF. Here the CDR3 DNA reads TGTGCCAGCAGCCCGGACACGAACACTGAAGCTTTCTTT. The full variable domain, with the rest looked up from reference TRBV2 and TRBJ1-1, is EPEVTQTPSHQVTQMGQEVILRCVPISNHLYFYWYRQILGQKVEFLVSFYNNEISEKSEIFDDQFSVERPDGSNFTLKIRSTKLEDSAMYFCASSPDTNTEAFFGQGTRLTVV.

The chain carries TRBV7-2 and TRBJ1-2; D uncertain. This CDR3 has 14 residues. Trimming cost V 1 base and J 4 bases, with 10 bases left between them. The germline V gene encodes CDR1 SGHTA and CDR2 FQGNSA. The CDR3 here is CASSLGRAAYGYTF. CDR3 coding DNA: TGTGCCAGCAGCTTAGGTAGGGCCGCCTATGGCTACACCTTC.